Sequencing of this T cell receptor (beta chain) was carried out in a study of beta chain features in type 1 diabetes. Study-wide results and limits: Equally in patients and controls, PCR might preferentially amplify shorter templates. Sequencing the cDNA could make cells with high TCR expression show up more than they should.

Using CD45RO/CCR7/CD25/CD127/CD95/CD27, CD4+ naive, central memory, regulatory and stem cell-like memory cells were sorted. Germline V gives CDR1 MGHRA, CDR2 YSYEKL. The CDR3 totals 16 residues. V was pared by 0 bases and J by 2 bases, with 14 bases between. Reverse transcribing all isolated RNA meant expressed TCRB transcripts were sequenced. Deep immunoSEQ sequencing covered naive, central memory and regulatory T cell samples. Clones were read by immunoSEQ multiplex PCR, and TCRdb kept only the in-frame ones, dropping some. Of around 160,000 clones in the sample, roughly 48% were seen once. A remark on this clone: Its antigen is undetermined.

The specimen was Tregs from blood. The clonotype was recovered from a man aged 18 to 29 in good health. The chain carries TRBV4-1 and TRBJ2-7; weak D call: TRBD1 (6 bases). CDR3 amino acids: CASSQEGRQDPYEQYF. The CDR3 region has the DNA TGCGCCAGCAGCCAAGAGGGGAGACAGGACCCCTACGAGCAGTACTTC.